Listed below are T cell receptor beta chains from one sample, sequenced in a study of T cell repertoires in cytomegalovirus infection. Their recognized antigens are unknown. TCRdb recomputed calls from the reads with MiXCR, one row per CDR3 protein. The repertoire holds 550,000 to 850,000 distinct CDR3 sequences, with roughly 36% as singletons. The sample here was cultured PBMCs, taken from culture after CMV antigen stimulation. These receptors were obtained from a human donor in good health (CMV status not recorded). Some clones in this sample may be carry-over from other donors' samples. Both conserved end residues are part of each CDR3. The order of the fields is V gene, J gene, D gene, clone size, CDR3 DNA, CDR3 protein. The D gene is left open where the match is weak. Size values are once, few and many counts, or a class for expanded clones, and some rows have none.

TRBV7-9	TRBJ2-3	TRBD2	NA	TGTGCCAGCAGCTCCGGGACTAGAGGAGCAGATACGCAGTATTTT	CASSSGTRGADTQYF
TRBV7-6	TRBJ2-1	NA	few	TGTGCCAGCAGCTCCGGGTGGCGGGGCATCTACAATGAGCAGTTCTTC	CASSSGWRGIYNEQFF
TRBV7-6	TRBJ1-6	NA	NA	TGTGCCAGCAGCCCGACTTCAGGAATGAATTCACCCCTCCACTTT	CASSPTSGMNSPLHF
TRBV20-1	TRBJ2-7	TRBD2	NA	TGCAGTGCTCAGGCTAGCGGGAGTGAGTACGAGCAGTACTTC	CSAQASGSEYEQYF
TRBV27	TRBJ2-6	NA	once	TGTGCCAGCAGTTTATTCGGGTTGGGCTCTGGGGCCAACGTCCTGACTTTC	CASSLFGLGSGANVLTF
TRBV7-2	TRBJ2-2	TRBD1	few	TGTGCCAGCAGCTCACAGGGGGGTGACGGGGAGCTGTTTTTT	CASSSQGGDGELFF
TRBV7-8	TRBJ1-2	TRBD1	NA	TGTGCCAGCAGCGGTATACAGGGGGCAGACTATGGCTACACCTTC	CASSGIQGADYGYTF
TRBV6-6	TRBJ2-7	NA	NA	TGTGCCAGCAGTTCCCCAGGGCTGAGCGACGAGCAGTACTTC	CASSSPGLSDEQYF
TRBV7-8	TRBJ2-7	NA	few	TGTGCCAGCAGCTTAGAGGGCCTCGGGACCACCTTTTTATACGAGCAGTACTTC	CASSLEGLGTTFLYEQYF
TRBV4-1	TRBJ2-1	TRBD2	NA	TGCGCCAGCAGCCAAGAAGGGACCTATGGGGGGGTAAACAATGAGCAGTTCTTC	CASSQEGTYGGVNNEQFF
TRBV11-2	TRBJ2-3	TRBD1	many	TGTGCCAGCAGCTTGGGACAGTCGATAAATACGCAGTATTTT	CASSLGQSINTQYF
TRBV11-3	TRBJ2-7	NA	few	TGTGCCAGCAGCCCAGACTCCCACGAGCAGTACTTC	CASSPDSHEQYF
TRBV15	TRBJ2-4	NA	NA	TGTGCCACCAGTTGGGGCACCGGGGGTCGCAAAAACATTCAGTACTTC	CATSWGTGGRKNIQYF
TRBV7-8	TRBJ2-1	TRBD2	many	TGTGCCAGCAGCCCAGTGGGTAGCGGGAGGTGGAATGAGCAGTTCTTC	CASSPVGSGRWNEQFF
TRBV20-1	TRBJ2-3	TRBD2	NA	TGCAGTGCTAGTCCGGGACTAGCGGGAATCCACGCAGATACGCAGTATTTT	CSASPGLAGIHADTQYF
TRBV12-3/TRBV12-4	TRBJ2-7	TRBD2	few	TGTGCCAGCAGTCCCAGCGGGGTGAACTCCTACGAGCAGTACTTC	CASSPSGVNSYEQYF
TRBV7-9	TRBJ2-2	TRBD2	NA	TGTGCCAGCAGCGGTAGCGGGAGTAGGAAGAGCAACACCGGGGAGCTGTTTTTT	CASSGSGSRKSNTGELFF
TRBV2	TRBJ1-4	NA	NA	TGTGCCAGCAGCCGCCAGGGTGGAATAAGTGAAAAACTGTTTTTT	CASSRQGGISEKLFF
TRBV4-1	TRBJ2-3	NA	NA	TGCGCCAGCAGCCGAAATCGGCAGGGACCGGATACGCAGTATTTT	CASSRNRQGPDTQYF
TRBV28	TRBJ1-5	NA	few	TGTGCCAGCAGCCCTGGGGGGGTGCGCAATCAGCCCCAGCATTTT	CASSPGGVRNQPQHF
TRBV4-3	TRBJ1-1	TRBD1	NA	TGCGCCAGCAGGCGACAGGGGGAGATTGAAGCTTTCTTT	CASRRQGEIEAFF
TRBV6-2/TRBV6-3	TRBJ2-3	TRBD1	few	TGTGCCAGCAGAGGCAGGGGGCGGGCAGATACGCAGTATTTT	CASRGRGRADTQYF
TRBV5-4	TRBJ2-7	NA	few	TGTGCCAGCAGCGCGACCGGGGCTAACTACGAGCAGTACTTC	CASSATGANYEQYF
TRBV6-1	TRBJ2-5	NA	many	TGTGCCAGCAGTCCCCGTTGGGTTCAAGAGACCCAGTACTTC	CASSPRWVQETQYF
TRBV6-6	TRBJ2-5	NA	NA	TGTGCCAGCAGATCAGTGAGCCAGGAGACCCAGTACTTC	CASRSVSQETQYF
TRBV20-1	TRBJ2-7	TRBD1	NA	TGCAGTGCTAGTCGACAGGGTCTGTACGAGCAGTACTTC	CSASRQGLYEQYF
TRBV10-3	TRBJ1-2	NA	few	TGTGCCATCAGTGACCTTCGGCGTCTGTATGGCTACACCTTC	CAISDLRRLYGYTF
TRBV20-1	TRBJ2-3	NA	once	TGCAGTGCTACGTCAGGGCGCTTAACTAGCACAGATACGCAGTATTTT	CSATSGRLTSTDTQYF
TRBV2	TRBJ2-5	TRBD1	NA	TGTGCCAGCAGCGACAGGGGTATAGCGACCCAGTACTTC	CASSDRGIATQYF
TRBV6-2/TRBV6-3	TRBJ1-2	NA	NA	TGTGCCAGCACCTTCAACCCAGACGGTAGGCAGGCACGGGATGGCTACACCTTC	CASTFNPDGRQARDGYTF
TRBV18	TRBJ2-5	NA	few	TGTGCCAGCTCTACCCGGCGGAAAATAGAGACCCAGTACTTC	CASSTRRKIETQYF
TRBV15	TRBJ2-5	NA	NA	TGTGCCACCAGGGAGCAAGAGACCCAGTACTTC	CATREQETQYF
TRBV2	TRBJ1-5	NA	NA	TGTGCCAGCAGTGTGGAGTCAGGCAATCAGCCCCAGCATTTT	CASSVESGNQPQHF
TRBV12-3/TRBV12-4	TRBJ2-7	NA	NA	TGTGCCAGCAGTTTTGCCGCCTACGAGCAGTACTTC	CASSFAAYEQYF
TRBV3-1	TRBJ1-3	NA	few	TGTGCCAGCAGCCAATCTTCGGGCTCTGGAAACACCATATATTTT	CASSQSSGSGNTIYF
TRBV2	TRBJ1-6	NA	NA	TGTGCCAGCAGTGTAGGGCAGGTGGATTCACCCCTCCACTTT	CASSVGQVDSPLHF
TRBV7-8	TRBJ1-6	NA	many	TGTGCCAGCAGCTTAGATCCAGGGCTGCCTTGGACCCTCCACTTT	CASSLDPGLPWTLHF
TRBV4-1	TRBJ1-5	NA	few	TGCGCCAGCAGCCAGGGACCAGGGCTTAATCAGCCCCAGCATTTT	CASSQGPGLNQPQHF
TRBV7-2	TRBJ2-1	TRBD2	NA	TGTGCCAGCAGACAAACTAGCGGCAACAATGAGCAGTTCTTC	CASRQTSGNNEQFF
TRBV7-6	TRBJ2-1	NA	NA	TGTGCCAGCAGCTTGGGACTTCTCCAGAGCGAGCAGTTCTTC	CASSLGLLQSEQFF
TRBV27	TRBJ2-1	TRBD2	NA	TGTGCCAGCACATCAAGCGGGACGTACAATGAGCAGTTCTTC	CASTSSGTYNEQFF
TRBV9	TRBJ2-1	TRBD2	NA	TGTGCCAGCAGCGCACGGACTAGCGGGAGTGAGCAGTTCTTC	CASSARTSGSEQFF
TRBV7-2	TRBJ1-1	NA	few	TGTGCCCTCAGGGACTTGAACACTGAAGCTTTCTTT	CALRDLNTEAFF
TRBV6-2/TRBV6-3	TRBJ2-7	NA	NA	TGTGCCAGCAGTGGGGGACACCTATACGAGCAGTACTTC	CASSGGHLYEQYF
TRBV27	TRBJ1-2	TRBD1	NA	TGTGCCAGCAGTAGGTCGAGGACAGGACTTTATGGCTACACCTTC	CASSRSRTGLYGYTF
TRBV6-2/TRBV6-3	TRBJ1-5	TRBD1	few	TGTGCCAGCCGGGACAGGTTCAATCAGCCCCAGCATTTT	CASRDRFNQPQHF
TRBV4-1	TRBJ2-3	NA	NA	TGCGCCAGCAGCCAAGAACCTTCTGCGGGATCGACAGATACGCAGTATTTT	CASSQEPSAGSTDTQYF
TRBV6-2/TRBV6-3	TRBJ1-1	NA	NA	TGTGCCAGCACGGACCACAACTCGGTTACTGAAGCTTTCTTT	CASTDHNSVTEAFF
TRBV6-7	TRBJ2-7	TRBD1	few	TGTGCCAGCAGTGACGGGGACAGGGGTTCCTACGAGCAGTACTTC	CASSDGDRGSYEQYF
TRBV11-2	TRBJ2-1	TRBD1	many	TGTGCCAGCAGCCAATGGGACAGGGGTGGTGAGCAGTTCTTC	CASSQWDRGGEQFF
TRBV5-4	TRBJ2-6	TRBD2	NA	TGTGCCAGCAGCCCCTTAGCGGGGCCTGGGGCCAACGTCCTGACTTTC	CASSPLAGPGANVLTF
TRBV6-1	TRBJ2-3	NA	NA	TGTGCCAGCAGTGAATATCGGGGGACAGATACGCAGTATTTT	CASSEYRGTDTQYF
TRBV5-4	TRBJ1-1	NA	NA	TGTGCCAGCAACCAGGGACGGGGGAGTGGGGGGGGCACTGAAGCTTTCTTT	CASNQGRGSGGGTEAFF
TRBV6-6	TRBJ2-7	NA	NA	TGTGCCAGCAAAGATGCCACCTCCTACGAGCAGTACTTC	CASKDATSYEQYF
TRBV12-3/TRBV12-4	TRBJ1-3	NA	NA	TGTGCCAGCACCATCGTCAGGGACGGTGGAAACACCATATATTTT	CASTIVRDGGNTIYF